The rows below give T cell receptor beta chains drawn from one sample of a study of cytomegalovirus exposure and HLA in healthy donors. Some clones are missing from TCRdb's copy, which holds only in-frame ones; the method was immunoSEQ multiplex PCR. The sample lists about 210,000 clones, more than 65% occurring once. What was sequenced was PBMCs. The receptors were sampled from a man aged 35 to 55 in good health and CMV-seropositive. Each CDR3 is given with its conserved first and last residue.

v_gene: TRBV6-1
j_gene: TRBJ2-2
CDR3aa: CASSTAAGPTGELFF

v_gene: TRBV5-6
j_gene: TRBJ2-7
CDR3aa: CASSITGGDEQYF

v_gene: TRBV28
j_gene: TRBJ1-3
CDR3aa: CASSLQSRIRGNTIYF

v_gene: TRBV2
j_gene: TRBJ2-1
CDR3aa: CASSESLAGNEQFF

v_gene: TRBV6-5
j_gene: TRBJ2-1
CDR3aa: CATTEGRLNEQFF

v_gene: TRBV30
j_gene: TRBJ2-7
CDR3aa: CAWSAGRDRGHYEQYF

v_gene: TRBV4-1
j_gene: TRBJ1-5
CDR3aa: CASSRIEEQPQHF

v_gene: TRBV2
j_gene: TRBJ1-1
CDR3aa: CASSATGGGYTEAFF

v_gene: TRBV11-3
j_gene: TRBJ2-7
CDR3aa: CASSLLVTGEQYF

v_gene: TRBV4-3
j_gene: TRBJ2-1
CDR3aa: CASSQGRARSFEQFF

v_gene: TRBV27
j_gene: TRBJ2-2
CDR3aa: CASSLPGLAGTIGELFF

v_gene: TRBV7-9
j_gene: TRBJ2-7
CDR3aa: CASSHRQRSSYEQYF

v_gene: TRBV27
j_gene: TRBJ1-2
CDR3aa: CASSLGGARDGYTF

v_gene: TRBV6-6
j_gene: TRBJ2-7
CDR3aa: CASSYLQGLSYEQYF

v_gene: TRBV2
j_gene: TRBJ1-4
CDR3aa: CASSEQTPTNEKLFF

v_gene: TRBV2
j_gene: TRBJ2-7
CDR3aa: CASSASGSYEQYF

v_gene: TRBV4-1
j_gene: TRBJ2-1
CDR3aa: CASSQGGSSYNEQFF

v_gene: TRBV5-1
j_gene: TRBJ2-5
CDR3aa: CASSFGQNQETQYF

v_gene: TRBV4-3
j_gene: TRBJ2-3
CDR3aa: CATGGTDTQYF

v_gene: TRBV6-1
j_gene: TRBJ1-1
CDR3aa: CASSEGGGRYTEAFF

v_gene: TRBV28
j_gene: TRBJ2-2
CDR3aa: CASSPSRGRQSGELFF

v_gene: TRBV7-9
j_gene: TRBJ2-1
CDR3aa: CASSPRASGGGSSEQFF

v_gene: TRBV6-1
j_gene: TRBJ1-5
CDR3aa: CASSEEVGARQPQHF

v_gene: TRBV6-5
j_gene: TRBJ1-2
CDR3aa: CASSYRDRVSGYTF

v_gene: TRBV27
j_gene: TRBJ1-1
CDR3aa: CASSPIGREAEAFF

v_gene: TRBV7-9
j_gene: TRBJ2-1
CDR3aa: CASSQADYNNEQFF

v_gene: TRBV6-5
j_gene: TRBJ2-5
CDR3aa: CASSHRPEETQYF

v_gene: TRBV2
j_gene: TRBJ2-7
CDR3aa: CASRGDRVVPEQYF

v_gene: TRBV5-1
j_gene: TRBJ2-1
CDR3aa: CASSLAAGSSYNEQFF